The TCR beta chain under discussion was sequenced for a study of blood T cell repertoires in COVID-19. The wider study: The origin of the acute and convalescent COVID-19 samples was the United States, Italy and Spain.

In the authors' methods: Amplification of reference gene primers was used by the study to estimate nucleated cell counts. Produced via immunoSEQ multiplex PCR; TCRdb's table is partial and in-frame only. D and trimming were read from the DNA, whereas the V and J calls and clone size are those reported in that table. Here the sample spans roughly 80,000 clones, around 83% being singletons. Looked up from germline, CDR1 is LNHDA and CDR2 is SQIVND (reference sequence). V was trimmed by 10 bases and J by 7 bases, leaving 25 bases between them. This CDR3 is 16 amino acids long. This chain joins TRBV19 and TRBJ2-2; possible D gene TRBD1, 6 bases. The TCR comes from a human donor in a cohort sampled during active COVID-19. Sample: peripheral blood. This CDR3 reads CATRPGTKRGGGELFF. The DNA of the CDR3 is TGTGCCACTCGTCCCGGGACGAAGAGAGGGGGCGGGGAGCTGTTTTTT.